The 13 T cell receptor beta chains below come from one sample, sequenced in a study of blood T cell repertoires in COVID-19. The data were produced by immunoSEQ multiplex PCR, yet TCRdb's version contains in-frame clones alone and is incomplete. In the table there are hundreds of thousands of clones, roughly 85% of which are singletons. The source material was peripheral blood. All receptors come from a woman aged 25-40 years with active or convalescent COVID-19.

The chain carries TRBV21-1 and TRBJ1-5. TRBV21-1 is reported as a pseudogene. The CDR3 is 16 amino acids. In nucleotides, the CDR3 is TGTGCCAGCAGCTACCTTCATCAGAGGGTCGATCAGCCCCAGCATTTT. Amino acid sequence: CASSYLHQRVDQPQHF.

This clone was recorded only once. This chain uses TRBV3-1 (or the pseudogene TRBV3-2) with TRBJ1-1, with D possibly being TRBD1 (5 bases). Trimming took off 0 bases at V and 0 bases at J, with 14 bases between the two ends. CDR3 length: 17 amino acids. CDR1 and CDR2 (germline): LGHDT, YNNKEL (reference sequence). The CDR3 DNA is TGTGCCAGCAGCCAAGATGGAGGAGGGGTCATGAACACTGAAGCTTTCTTT. Translated: CASSQDGGGVMNTEAFF.

V usage is TRBV19 and J usage is TRBJ2-3, with 11 bases lining up with TRBD2. Unmatched junction bases numbered 7, after V lost 9 bases and J lost 5 bases. The length of the CDR3 is 14 residues. The germline V gene encodes CDR1 LNHDA and CDR2 SQIVND (reference sequence). CDR3 in DNA: TGTGCCAGCGCCCCGGGACTAGCGGAAGATACGCAGTATTTT. Its translation is CASAPGLAEDTQYF. Full variable domain (rest looked up from reference TRBV19 and TRBJ2-3): DGGITQSPKYLFRKEGQNVTLSCEQNLNHDAMYWYRQDPGQGLRLIYYSQIVNDFQKGDIAEGYSVSREKKESFPLTVTSAQKNPTAFYLCASAPGLAEDTQYFGPGTRLTVL.

The J gene is TRBJ2-7, the V gene TRBV10-1, with D maybe TRBD2 (5 bases). Trimming removed 6 bases from V and 12 bases from J, with 15 bases in between. Germline lookup yields CDR1 WNHNN and CDR2 SYGVQD (reference sequence). The CDR3 is 11 residues long. The CDR3 region has the DNA TGCGCCAGCAGCCTTCCACTAGTCGTGTACTTC. Protein product: CASSLPLVVYF.

V is TRBV6-5 and J is TRBJ1-1, with 9 bases lining up with TRBD1. The J segment lost 12 bases and the V segment lost 0 bases, leaving 14 bases of the junction unmatched. Germline CDR1 MNHEY, CDR2 SVGAGI. There are 16 residues in the CDR3. The chain's CDR3 is CASSYSPDPGQGETFF. In DNA form, the CDR3 reads TGTGCCAGCAGTTACTCGCCCGACCCGGGACAGGGCGAGACTTTCTTT.

The J gene is TRBJ2-3, the V gene TRBV10-3; 8 nucleotides align to TRBD2. The CDR3 sequence is 13 residues long. Trimming cost V 6 bases and J 5 bases; bases outside gene matches: 4. Germline V gene data show CDR1 as ENHRY and CDR2 as SYGVKD. CDR3 coding DNA: TGTGCCATCAGCGGGGGGGCGGGAGATACGCAGTATTTT. Translation: CAISGGAGDTQYF.

The genes are TRBV7-9 and TRBJ1-2, with a tentative D call TRBD1 (6 bases). Per germline, CDR1 SEHNR and CDR2 FQNEAQ (reference sequence). The CDR3 sequence is 16 residues long. V lost 0 bases and J lost 0, with 11 bases in between. The CDR3 nucleotides read TGTGCCAGCAGCTTAGCTTCAGGGGCTGCTAACTATGGCTACACCTTC. Its translation: CASSLASGAANYGYTF.

The chain carries TRBV5-8 and TRBJ1-6; no clear D. CDR3 length: 16 amino acids. V was clipped by 4 bases and J by 1 base, with 12 bases between them. From germline, CDR1 is SGHTS and CDR2 YDEGEE. As DNA, the CDR3 is TGTGCCAGCAGCAGGTGGGAGGAATCCTATAATTCACCCCTCCACTTT. This codes for CASSRWEESYNSPLHF.

This clone was observed once. V gene TRBV4-1 combines with J gene TRBJ1-6; TRBD1 matches 8 bases. Germline CDR1 MGHRA, CDR2 YSYEKL. Unmatched junction bases numbered 14, after V lost 4 bases and J lost 9 bases. CDR3 length: 17 residues. The CDR3 spells CASSPRTGQFIGSPLHF. The CDR3 nucleotides are TGCGCCAGCAGCCCGCGGACAGGGCAATTCATAGGTTCACCCCTCCACTTT.

The chain links TRBV19 to TRBJ2-3; 8 nucleotides match TRBD1. The CDR3 length is 14 residues. V lost 6 bases and J lost 7; bases outside the gene matches: 9. Germline V CDR1 and CDR2: LNHDA, SQIVND (reference sequence). The CDR3 here is CASRPGQVGNTQYF. The CDR3 coding sequence is TGTGCCAGTAGACCGGGACAGGTGGGAAATACGCAGTATTTT.

The V and J genes are TRBV15 and TRBJ1-5; 8 nucleotides line up with TRBD1. With V trimmed by 7 bases and J by 0 bases, 8 bases remained unmatched. Germline V CDR1 and CDR2: LNHNV, YYDKDF (reference sequence). The CDR3 loop spans 16 amino acids. CDR3 in DNA: TGTGCCACCAAACCCCAGGGGGCTTATAGCAATCAGCCCCAGCATTTT. Its translation is CATKPQGAYSNQPQHF.

This chain links TRBV27 with TRBJ2-1; 8 bases line up with TRBD2. Germline trimming cut 1 base from V and 2 bases from J; bases unmatched to any gene: 7. Germline V gene data show CDR1 as MNHEY and CDR2 as SMNVEV (reference sequence). The CDR3 totals 17 residues. CDR3 residues: CASSLFQRSGTYNEQFF. CDR3 sequence (DNA): TGTGCCAGCAGTTTATTCCAACGTAGCGGGACCTACAATGAGCAGTTCTTC.

The rearrangement joins TRBV29-1 to TRBJ2-1, with a weak D call TRBD2 (6 bases). V was clipped by 5 bases and J by 6 bases, with 17 bases between them. The length of the CDR3 is 14 residues. Germline V gene data show CDR1 as SQVTM and CDR2 as ANQGSEA. In DNA, the CDR3 is TGCAGCGTTAGTTTTGGGCTAGCGAGCAATGAGCAGTTCTTC. Amino acid sequence: CSVSFGLASNEQFF.